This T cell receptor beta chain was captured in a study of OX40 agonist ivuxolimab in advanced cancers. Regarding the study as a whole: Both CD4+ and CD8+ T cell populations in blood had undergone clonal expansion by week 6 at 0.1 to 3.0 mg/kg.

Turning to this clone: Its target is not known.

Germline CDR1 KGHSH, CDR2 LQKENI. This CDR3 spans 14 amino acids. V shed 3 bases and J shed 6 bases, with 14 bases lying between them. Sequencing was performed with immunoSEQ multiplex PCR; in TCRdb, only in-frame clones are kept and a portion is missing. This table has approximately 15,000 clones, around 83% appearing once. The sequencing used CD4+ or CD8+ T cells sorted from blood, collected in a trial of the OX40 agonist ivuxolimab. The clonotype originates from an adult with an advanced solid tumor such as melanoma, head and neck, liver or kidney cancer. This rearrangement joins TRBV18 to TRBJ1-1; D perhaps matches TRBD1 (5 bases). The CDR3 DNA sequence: TGTGCCAGCTCACCTGGGGGGAAGGACTCTGAAGCTTTCTTT. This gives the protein CASSPGGKDSEAFF.